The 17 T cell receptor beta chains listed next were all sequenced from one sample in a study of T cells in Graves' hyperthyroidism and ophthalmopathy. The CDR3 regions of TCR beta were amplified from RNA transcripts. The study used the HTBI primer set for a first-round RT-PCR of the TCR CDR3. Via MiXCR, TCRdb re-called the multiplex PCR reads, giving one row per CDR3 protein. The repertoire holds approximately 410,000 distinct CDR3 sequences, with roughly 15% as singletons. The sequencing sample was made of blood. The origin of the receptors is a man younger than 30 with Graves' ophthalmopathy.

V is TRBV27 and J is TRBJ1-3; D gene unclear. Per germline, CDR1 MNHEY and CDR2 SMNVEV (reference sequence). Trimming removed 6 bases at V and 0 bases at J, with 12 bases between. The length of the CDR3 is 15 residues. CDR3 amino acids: CASSTDRSSGNTIYF. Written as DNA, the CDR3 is TGTGCCAGCAGCACGGACCGGTCCTCTGGAAACACCATATATTTT.

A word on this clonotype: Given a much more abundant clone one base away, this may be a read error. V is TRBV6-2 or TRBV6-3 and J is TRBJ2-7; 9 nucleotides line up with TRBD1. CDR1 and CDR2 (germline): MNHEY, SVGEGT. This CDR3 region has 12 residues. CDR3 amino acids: CASKGQGYERYF. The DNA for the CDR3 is TGTGCCAGCAAGGGACAGGGTTACGAGCGGTACTTC.

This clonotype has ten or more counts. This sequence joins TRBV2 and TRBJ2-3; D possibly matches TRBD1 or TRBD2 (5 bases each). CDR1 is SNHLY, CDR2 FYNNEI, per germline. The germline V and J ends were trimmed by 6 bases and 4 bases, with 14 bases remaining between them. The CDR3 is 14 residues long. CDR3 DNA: TGTGCCAGCAGCAGGGACGTCGGACCAGATACGCAGTATTTT. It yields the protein CASSRDVGPDTQYF.

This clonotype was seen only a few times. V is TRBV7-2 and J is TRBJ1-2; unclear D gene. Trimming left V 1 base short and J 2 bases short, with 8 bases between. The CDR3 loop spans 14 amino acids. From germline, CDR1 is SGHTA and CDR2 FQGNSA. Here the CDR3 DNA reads TGTACCAGCAGCTTAGATCGCCAGAACTATGGCTACACCTTC. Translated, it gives CTSSLDRQNYGYTF.

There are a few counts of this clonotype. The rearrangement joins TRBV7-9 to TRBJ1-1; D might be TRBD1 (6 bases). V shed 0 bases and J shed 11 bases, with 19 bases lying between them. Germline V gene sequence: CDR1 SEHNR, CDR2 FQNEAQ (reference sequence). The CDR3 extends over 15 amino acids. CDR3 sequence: CASSLAGRGSSSAFF. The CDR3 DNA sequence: TGTGCCAGCAGCTTAGCGGGCAGGGGTTCGTCCTCCGCTTTCTTT.

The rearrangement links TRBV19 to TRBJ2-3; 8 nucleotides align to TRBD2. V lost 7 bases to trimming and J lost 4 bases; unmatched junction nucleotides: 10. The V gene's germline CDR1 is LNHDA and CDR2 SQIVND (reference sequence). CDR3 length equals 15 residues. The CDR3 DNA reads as TGTGCCAGTAAATGGAGCGGGGGAGTACCAGATACGCAGTATTTT. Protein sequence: CASKWSGGVPDTQYF.

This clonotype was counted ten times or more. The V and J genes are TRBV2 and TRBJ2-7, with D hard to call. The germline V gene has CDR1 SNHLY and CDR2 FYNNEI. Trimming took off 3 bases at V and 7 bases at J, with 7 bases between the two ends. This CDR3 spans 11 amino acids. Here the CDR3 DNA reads TGTGCCAGCAGTGAGTACCGGGAGCAGTACTTC. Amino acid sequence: CASSEYREQYF.

CDR3 residues: CASSLDRVQETQYF. In DNA form, the CDR3 reads TGCGCCAGCAGCTTGGACAGGGTTCAAGAGACCCAGTACTTC. This chain connects TRBV5-1 to TRBJ2-5; possibly TRBD1 for D (6 bases). Germline V gene lookup returns CDR1 SGHRS and CDR2 YFSETQ. V was cut by 0 bases and J by 2 bases, with 8 bases left in between. CDR3 size: 14 residues.

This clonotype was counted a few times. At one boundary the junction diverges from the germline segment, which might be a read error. The CDR3 loop reads CASSLSTGPYNEQFF. The CDR3, as DNA: TGTGCTAGCAGCTTATCGACTGGGCCCTACAATGAGCAGTTCTTC. This chain links TRBV7-7 with TRBJ2-1; no reliable D call. CDR1 is SSHAT and CDR2 is FNYEAQ in the germline V gene (reference sequence). This CDR3 has 15 residues.

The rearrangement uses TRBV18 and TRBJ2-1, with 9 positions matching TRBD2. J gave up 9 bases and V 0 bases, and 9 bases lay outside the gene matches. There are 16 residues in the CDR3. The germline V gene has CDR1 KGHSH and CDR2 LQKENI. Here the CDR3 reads CASSPPLAGPNFEQFF. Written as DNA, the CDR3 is TGTGCCAGCTCACCACCTCTAGCGGGGCCGAATTTTGAGCAGTTCTTC.

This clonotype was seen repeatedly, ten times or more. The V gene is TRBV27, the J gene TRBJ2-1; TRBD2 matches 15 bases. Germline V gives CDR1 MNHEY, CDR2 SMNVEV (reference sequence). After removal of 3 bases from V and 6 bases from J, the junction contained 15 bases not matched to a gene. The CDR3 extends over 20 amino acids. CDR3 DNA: TGTGCCAGCAGTTTTGAGCCCGTTGGACTAGCGGGAGGGAGAAGCAATGAGCAGTTCTTC. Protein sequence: CASSFEPVGLAGGRSNEQFF.

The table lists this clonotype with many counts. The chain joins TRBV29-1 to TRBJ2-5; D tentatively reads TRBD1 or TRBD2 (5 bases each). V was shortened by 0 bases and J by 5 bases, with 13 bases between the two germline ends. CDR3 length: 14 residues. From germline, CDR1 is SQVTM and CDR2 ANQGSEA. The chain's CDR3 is CSVEDQIGEETQYF. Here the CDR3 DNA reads TGCAGCGTTGAAGATCAAATAGGGGAGGAGACCCAGTACTTC.

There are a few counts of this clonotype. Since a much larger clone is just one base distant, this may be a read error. The CDR3 DNA reads as TGTGCCAGCAGCTTCCCCGGCAGCACAGATACGCAGCATTTT. As protein: CASSFPGSTDTQHF. The chain employs TRBV7-2 and TRBJ2-3; D is uncertain. Judging by the DNA end, TRBJ1-5 fits better; the J call may be wrong. Germline values: CDR1 SGHTA, CDR2 FQGNSA. This CDR3 is 14 amino acids long.

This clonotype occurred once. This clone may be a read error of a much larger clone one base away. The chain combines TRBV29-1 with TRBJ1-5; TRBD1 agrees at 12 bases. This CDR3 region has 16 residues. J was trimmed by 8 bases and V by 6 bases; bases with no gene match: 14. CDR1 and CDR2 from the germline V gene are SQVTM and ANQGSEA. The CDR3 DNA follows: TGCAGCGTGACCTTGGGGACAGGGGGCCTTAATGAGCCCCAGCATTTT. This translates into CSVTLGTGGLNEPQHF.

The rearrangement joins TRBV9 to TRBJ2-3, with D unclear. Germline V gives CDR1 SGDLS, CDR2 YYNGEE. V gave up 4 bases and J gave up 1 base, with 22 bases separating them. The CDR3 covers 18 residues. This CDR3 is CASSSRWWAARGTDTQYF. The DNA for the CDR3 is TGTGCCAGCAGCTCGAGATGGTGGGCGGCCCGCGGCACAGATACGCAGTATTTT. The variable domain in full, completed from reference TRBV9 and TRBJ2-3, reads DSGVTQTPKHLITATGQRVTLRCSPRSGDLSVYWYQQSLDQGLQFLIQYYNGEERAKGNILERFSAQQFPDLHSELNLSSLELGDSALYFCASSSRWWAARGTDTQYFGPGTRLTVL.

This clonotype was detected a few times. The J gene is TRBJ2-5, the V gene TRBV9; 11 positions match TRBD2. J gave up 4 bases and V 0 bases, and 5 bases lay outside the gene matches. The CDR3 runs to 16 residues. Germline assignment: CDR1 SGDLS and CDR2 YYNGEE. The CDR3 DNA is TGTGCCAGCAGCGTAGAGGGTAGCGGGAGGGTAGAGACCCAGTACTTC. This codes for CASSVEGSGRVETQYF. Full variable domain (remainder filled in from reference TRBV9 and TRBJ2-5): DSGVTQTPKHLITATGQRVTLRCSPRSGDLSVYWYQQSLDQGLQFLIQYYNGEERAKGNILERFSAQQFPDLHSELNLSSLELGDSALYFCASSVEGSGRVETQYFGPGTRLLVL.

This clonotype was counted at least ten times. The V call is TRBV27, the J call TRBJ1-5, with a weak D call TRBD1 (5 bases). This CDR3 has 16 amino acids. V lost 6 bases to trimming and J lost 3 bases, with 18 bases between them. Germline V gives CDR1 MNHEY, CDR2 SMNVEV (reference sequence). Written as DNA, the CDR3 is TGTGCCAGCAGCGACAGCAATGTAAGGAACAATCAGCCCCAGCATTTT. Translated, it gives CASSDSNVRNNQPQHF.